These 6 T cell receptor beta chains came from one sample sequenced in a study of cytomegalovirus exposure and HLA in healthy donors (dated by TCRdb to about 2017). Receptor amplification or capture employed the immunoSEQ multiplex PCR assay. A mixture of 60 forward primers for TCR Vbeta segments and 13 reverse primers for TCR Jbeta segments was used in the multiplex PCR. In TCRdb, the immuneACCESS table is reduced to in-frame sequences with V and J assigned. These tables do not hold every clone; where another copy was compared, an unresolved V gene accounts for under half, and the others remain unexplained. This sample lists 100,000 to 150,000 clones; roughly 80% were detected once. In total, the top ten clones hold about 3.9% of the sample. The specimen was PBMCs. Source of these receptors: a man aged 18 to 29 in good health and CMV-seropositive.

This rearrangement joins TRBV19 to TRBJ1-1; D call uncertain. Per the germline V gene, CDR1 is LNHDA and CDR2 is SQIVND (reference sequence). Trimming pared 4 bases from V and 7 bases from J, leaving 16 bases between. CDR3 length equals 14 residues. The CDR3 DNA reads TGTGCCAGTAGTAAATCGGTTAAATCTCTTGAAGCTTTCTTT. Translating gives CASSKSVKSLEAFF.

The CDR3 bases are TGTGCCAGCAGCTCCCCCGGGGCGCGGGGCACTGAAGCTTTCTTT. Translating it yields CASSSPGARGTEAFF. This chain connects TRBV13 to TRBJ1-1; possibly TRBD1 for D (5 bases). This CDR3 is 15 amino acids long. The V end was cut by 4 bases, the J end by 4 bases, with 16 bases between. Germline-derived CDR1 and CDR2 are PRHDT and FYEKMQ (reference sequence).

Here the CDR3 reads CASSLGTGELFF. CDR3 DNA: TGCGCCAGCAGCCTCGGGACCGGGGAGCTGTTTTTT. V is TRBV4-1 and J is TRBJ2-2; no clear D gene. Trimming removed 4 bases at V and 5 bases at J, with 5 bases between. The CDR3 is 12 residues long. Germline CDR1 and CDR2: MGHRA and YSYEKL.

The V call is TRBV29-1, the J call TRBJ1-5; D is possibly TRBD1 (6 bases). V shed 4 bases and J shed 2 bases, with 12 bases lying between them. CDR1 and CDR2 (germline): SQVTM, ANQGSEA. The CDR3 has 14 residues. Here the CDR3 reads CSVVTGLGNQPQHF. Here the CDR3 DNA reads TGCAGCGTTGTCACAGGGCTTGGCAATCAGCCCCAGCATTTT. Combining the CDR3 with reference TRBV29-1 and TRBJ1-5 gives the whole variable domain SAVISQKPSRDICQRGTSLTIQCQVDSQVTMMFWYRQQPGQSLTLIATANQGSEATYESGFVIDKFPISRPNLTFSTLTVSNMSPEDSSIYLCSVVTGLGNQPQHFGDGTRLSIL.

This clone was counted a single time. The chain employs TRBV4-3 and TRBJ2-7; TRBD1 matches 7 bases. CDR3 length equals 15 residues. Germline-derived CDR1 and CDR2 are LGHNA and YSLEER. V lost 3 bases to trimming and J lost 3 bases; unmatched junction nucleotides: 8. The CDR3: CASSQDRDSYYEQYF. CDR3 in DNA: TGCGCCAGCAGCCAGGACCGGGACAGCTACTACGAGCAGTACTTC.

This clone was counted between two and nine times. This chain connects TRBV7-2 to TRBJ1-1; D unclear. CDR1 is SGHTA, CDR2 FQGNSA, per germline. The V gene lost 2 bases and the J gene lost 0 bases, with 10 bases spanning the gap. The CDR3 sequence is 15 residues long. CDR3 sequence: CASSLLQAMNTEAFF. In nucleotides, the CDR3 is TGTGCCAGCAGCTTATTGCAGGCCATGAACACTGAAGCTTTCTTT.